This T cell receptor beta chain appears in the sequencing data of a study of regulatory T cells in long-lasting Graves disease. Whole-study results and caveats: Persistent disease showed a preference for TRBV28, TRBJ1-2 and TRBJ2-5. Persistent cases of Graves' showed reduced TCR diversity relative to newly diagnosed patients.

Trimming pared 5 bases from V and 0 bases from J, leaving 16 bases between. Looked up from germline, CDR1 is SNHLY and CDR2 is FYNNEI. CDR3 length: 16 amino acids. The time point denotes: newly diagnosed GD, antithyroid drugs for less than 3 months. Preparation of the TCR library used RNA extracted from PBMCs. iRepertoire HTBI primers and Arm-PCR of CDR3 regions built TCR beta libraries. TCRdb used MiXCR to reprocess the multiplex PCR reads, holding one entry per CDR3 protein. The sample has roughly 610,000 distinct CDR3 sequences, more than 15% seen once. On this clonotype: Antigen: not known.

The same specimen was also included in a second study, on T cells in Graves' hyperthyroidism and ophthalmopathy. That report adds: RT-PCR in the first round (using the HTBI primer set) targeted the TCR CDR3.

This TCR derives from a man aged 18 to 29 with Graves disease. The chain combines TRBV2 with TRBJ2-5; no clear D. The sample in question was peripheral blood mononuclear cells (PBMCs), obtained at new diagnosis, from a patient treated with antithyroid drugs. This chain's CDR3 is CASSMFPPRNQETQYF. The DNA for the CDR3 is TGTGCCAGCAGTATGTTCCCCCCCCGCAACCAAGAGACCCAGTACTTC. Full variable domain (missing parts from reference TRBV2 and TRBJ2-5): EPEVTQTPSHQVTQMGQEVILRCVPISNHLYFYWYRQILGQKVEFLVSFYNNEISEKSEIFDDQFSVERPDGSNFTLKIRSTKLEDSAMYFCASSMFPPRNQETQYFGPGTRLLVL.